The present entry profiles one T cell receptor (beta chain) with its context. Extraction and reverse transcription of RNA yielded cDNA as the sequencing template. Profiled with immunoSEQ multiplex PCR; TCRdb holds only in-frame clones, not every one. The table has 110,000 or so clones, approximately 59% seen once. The data were obtained in a study of CD8+ T cells in alopecia areata. Background on the study: Dosing spanned 6 to 18 months on tofacitinib, then 6 months off drug.

Regarding treatment: oral pan-JAK inhibitor, 5-10 mg twice daily. The authors sorted CD4+ and CD8+ T cells from PBMCs. The sample in question was CD8+ T cells sorted from blood, obtained at week 4, from a patient treated with tofacitinib. This sequence originates from a human donor with alopecia areata.

The CDR3 region has the DNA TGTGCCAGCAGCCGCTGGGCGGGGAGTAGCACAGATACGCAGTATTTT. Translated, it gives CASSRWAGSSTDTQYF. The J gene is TRBJ2-3, the V gene TRBV7-9, with TRBD2 as a possible D gene (6 bases). V shed 5 bases and J shed 0 bases, with 15 bases lying between them. This CDR3 region has 16 residues. From germline, CDR1 is SEHNR and CDR2 FQNEAQ (reference sequence).